The rows below give T cell receptor beta chains drawn from one sample of a study of cytomegalovirus exposure and HLA in healthy donors. Method: immunoSEQ multiplex PCR; TCRdb's copy keeps in-frame clones and lacks some. This table holds about 160,000 clones, about 80% found once. Sequencing input: PBMCs. The receptors here all came from a girl between 10 and 17 years old in good health and CMV-seropositive. CDR3s include the opening cysteine and the closing phenylalanine or tryptophan.

V gene	J gene	CDR3 protein
TRBV6-8	TRBJ1-1	CASSYRLNTEAFF
TRBV30	TRBJ1-4	CAWRGGQGANTNEKLFF
TRBV2	TRBJ2-3	CASGSEGPVDTQYF
TRBV27	TRBJ2-1	CASSLTLYNEQFF
TRBV6-1	TRBJ1-1	CASSERGGSTEAFF
TRBV6-5	TRBJ1-2	CASSYQFRDRGYGYTF
TRBV7-2	TRBJ1-1	CASSLVQGGDTEAFF
TRBV2	TRBJ2-1	CASTAYNEQFF
TRBV6-5	TRBJ2-7	CASSYASGNYEQYF
TRBV13	TRBJ2-5	CASSPPGGGYQETQYF
TRBV10-1	TRBJ2-7	CASSDQPGLGVYEQYF
TRBV19	TRBJ2-1	CASTSGGLRDEQFF
TRBV2	TRBJ2-3	CASTSGGGTDTQYF
TRBV18	TRBJ2-7	CASSLGGGLNEQYF
TRBV2	TRBJ2-5	CASSLISKETQYF
TRBV5-1	TRBJ2-7	CASSLSPPSSYEQYF
TRBV12-1	TRBJ2-5	CASSPGAGGQEETQYF